The TCR beta chain under discussion was sequenced for a study of blood T cell repertoires in COVID-19. On the study more broadly: The origin of the acute and convalescent COVID-19 samples was the United States, Italy and Spain. PBMCs, B-cell-depleted T cells, or T cells provided the cDNA or gDNA that made up the material.

Source study methods: Reference gene primer amplification in the assay estimated nucleated cell counts. Profiled with immunoSEQ multiplex PCR; TCRdb holds only in-frame clones, not every one. That table gives V, J and clone size, and the DNA gave D and trimming. Among about 200,000 clones listed, approximately 81% were seen once. Trimming cost V 5 bases and J 4 bases; bases outside gene matches: 10. The length of the CDR3 is 15 residues. Germline lookup yields CDR1 SGHTA and CDR2 FQGNSA. The specimen sequenced was peripheral blood. The chain combines TRBV7-2 with TRBJ2-5, with TRBD2 matching 7 bases. The TCR was taken from an elderly woman with acute or convalescent COVID-19. Here the CDR3 DNA reads TGTGCCAGCAGCGGATCACTAGGGGAGGGAGAGACCCAGTACTTC. It is translated as CASSGSLGEGETQYF.